This TCR beta chain was obtained from a study of vaccination effects on CD4 cells after COVID-19. Study details: It was a median of 72 days after the second dose that post-vaccine samples were obtained.

The CDR3 consists of 14 residues. V was trimmed by 0 bases and J by 5 bases, leaving 8 bases between them. Per germline, CDR1 SGHRS and CDR2 YFSETQ. About this clone: Its specificity is not known.

Ahead of sequencing, the ViraFEST assay grew antigen-specific CD4+ T cells using viral peptide pools. Following 10 days of culture, CD4+ T cells were isolated. Each participant received a vaccine that was either BNT162b2 or mRNA-1273, given as two doses. Assay used: immunoSEQ multiplex PCR; TCRdb lists only in-frame clones, some missing. Here the sample spans approximately 30,000 clones, more than 55% being singletons. Findings and limits, study-wide: Clones arising from infection and from vaccination showed marked clonal contraction late after vaccination. Researchers report that only 1 of 255 vaccine-induced clones in healthy vaccinees cross-reacted with common cold coronaviruses.

Sequenced here: CD4+ T cells from PBMCs cultured with SARS-CoV-2 spike peptides, sampled after COVID-19 vaccination. This clonotype was obtained from a human donor who received a COVID-19 vaccine. V gene TRBV5-1 combines with J gene TRBJ2-2; unclear D gene. The CDR3 DNA follows: TGCGCCAGCAGCTTGGCCCCTGCAACCGGGGAGCTGTTTTTT. This encodes CASSLAPATGELFF.